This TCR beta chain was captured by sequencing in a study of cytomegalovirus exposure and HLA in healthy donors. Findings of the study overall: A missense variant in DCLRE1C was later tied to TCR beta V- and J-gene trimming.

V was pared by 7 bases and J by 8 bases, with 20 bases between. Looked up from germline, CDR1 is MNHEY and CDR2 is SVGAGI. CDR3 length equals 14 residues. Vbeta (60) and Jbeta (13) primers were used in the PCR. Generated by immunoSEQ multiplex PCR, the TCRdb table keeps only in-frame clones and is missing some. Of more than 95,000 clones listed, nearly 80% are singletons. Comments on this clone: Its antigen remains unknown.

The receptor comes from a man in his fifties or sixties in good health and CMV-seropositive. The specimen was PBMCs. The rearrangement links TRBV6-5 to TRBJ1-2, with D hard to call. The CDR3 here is CASNIKGRAGGYTF. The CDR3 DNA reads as TGTGCCAGCAATATAAAGGGCCGCGCGGGGGGCTACACCTTC.